These 19 T cell receptor beta chains originate from one sample sequenced in a study of blood T cell repertoires in COVID-19. Generated by immunoSEQ multiplex PCR, the TCRdb table keeps only in-frame clones and is missing some. The sample consists of about 400,000 clones, nearly 90% of them appearing once. The material sequenced was PBMCs or T cells enriched from blood (not recorded which). These receptors were obtained from a woman between 40 and 50 years old with acute COVID-19.

V is TRBV5-4 and J is TRBJ2-7, with D uncertain. The CDR3 is 14 amino acids. Trimming shortened V by 2 bases and J by 3 bases, and 12 bases separated the two germline ends. The germline gives CDR1 SGHNT, CDR2 YYREEE (reference sequence). CDR3 region: CASSFYAASYEQYF. The CDR3 DNA reads TGTGCCAGCAGCTTTTATGCGGCTAGCTACGAGCAGTACTTC. Complete variable domain (other parts from reference TRBV5-4 and TRBJ2-7): ETGVTQSPTHLIKTRGQQVTLRCSSQSGHNTVSWYQQALGQGPQFIFQYYREEENGRGNFPPRFSGLQFPNYSSELNVNALELDDSALYLCASSFYAASYEQYFGPGTRLTVT.

About this clone itself: This specimen includes other DNA sequences encoding the same CDR3. This CDR3 is CASSLGAPGTEAFF. CDR3 sequence (DNA): TGCGCCAGCAGCCTAGGGGCCCCAGGCACTGAAGCTTTCTTT. The chain employs TRBV5-1 and TRBJ1-1; possibly TRBD1 for D (5 bases). The CDR3 runs 14 residues. Germline CDR1 is SGHRS and CDR2 is YFSETQ. V gave up 4 bases and J gave up 4 bases, with 14 bases separating them.

The CDR3 is CASSSTGSPVNEQFF. CDR3 bases: TGTGCCAGCAGCTCAACAGGTTCCCCAGTCAATGAGCAGTTCTTC. The chain is built from TRBV13 and TRBJ2-1; D perhaps matches TRBD1 (5 bases). V lost 4 bases, J lost 6 bases, and 16 bases lay in between. Germline CDR1 PRHDT, CDR2 FYEKMQ (reference sequence). The CDR3 length is 15 residues. Based on the CDR3 plus reference TRBV13 and TRBJ2-1, the full variable domain is AAGVIQSPRHLIKEKRETATLKCYPIPRHDTVYWYQQGPGQDPQFLISFYEKMQSDKGSIPDRFSAQQFSDYHSELNMSSLELGDSALYFCASSSTGSPVNEQFFGPGTRLTVL.

This chain uses TRBV7-9 with TRBJ2-7; D call uncertain. CDR1 is SEHNR, CDR2 FQNEAQ, per germline (reference sequence). The CDR3 runs 14 residues. V dropped 0 bases and J dropped 5 bases, with 11 bases sitting between them. The CDR3 loop reads CASSLAGSFHEQYF. CDR3 DNA: TGTGCCAGCAGCTTAGCGGGCAGCTTCCACGAGCAGTACTTC.

This chain connects TRBV25-1 to TRBJ2-1; 10 positions agree with TRBD2. The V gene's germline CDR1 is MGHDK and CDR2 SYGVNS. Trimming removed 3 bases from V and 7 bases from J; junction bases left unmatched: 6. The CDR3 loop spans 15 amino acids. CDR3 amino acids: CASSDQRGGFNEQFF. The CDR3 DNA is TGTGCCAGCAGTGACCAGCGGGGGGGCTTTAATGAGCAGTTCTTC.

The gene calls are TRBV5-1 and TRBJ2-1; 9 bases are a match to TRBD2. Germline V CDR1 and CDR2: SGHRS, YFSETQ. The CDR3 contains 20 residues. The trim removed 6 bases at V and 0 bases at J, leaving 19 bases unmatched. The CDR3 protein is CASIGPEGSGGGSSYNEQFF. The DNA of the CDR3 is TGCGCCAGCATTGGGCCCGAAGGTAGCGGGGGTGGGAGCTCCTACAATGAGCAGTTCTTC.

J is TRBJ1-3 and V is TRBV30; 7 nucleotides line up with TRBD1. V was clipped by 1 base and J by 3 bases; unmatched bases: 6. Germline V gene data show CDR1 as GTSNPN and CDR2 as SVGIG (reference sequence). The CDR3 contains 15 residues. CDR3 sequence: CAWSADRSVGNTIYF. CDR3 coding DNA: TGTGCCTGGAGTGCGGACAGGAGCGTTGGAAACACCATATATTTT.

V and J are TRBV29-1 and TRBJ1-1, with D unresolved. CDR3 length: 11 residues. V lost 7 bases, J lost 0 bases, and 6 bases lay in between. The germline gives CDR1 SQVTM, CDR2 ANQGSEA. The CDR3 spells CSADLNTEAFF. The CDR3, as DNA: TGCAGCGCGGACTTGAACACTGAAGCTTTCTTT.

Only one count was recorded for this clone. CDR3 residues: CASSERQAGTEAFF. The CDR3 bases are TGCGCCAGCAGTGAAAGACAGGCTGGCACTGAAGCTTTCTTT. V is TRBV10-2 and J is TRBJ1-1; TRBD1 might be the D (6 bases). CDR1 is WSHSY, CDR2 SAAADI, per germline. The CDR3 consists of 14 residues. V shed 3 bases and J shed 4 bases, with 12 bases lying between them.

The CDR3 nucleotides read TGTGCCTGGAGTGGGGGGTGGGGGCCAGGGAACTATGGCTACACCTTC. Protein product: CAWSGGWGPGNYGYTF. This rearrangement joins TRBV30 to TRBJ1-2; possible D gene TRBD1, 6 bases. Per germline, CDR1 GTSNPN and CDR2 SVGIG (reference sequence). The CDR3 sequence is 16 residues long. V dropped 1 base and J dropped 2 bases, with 17 bases sitting between them.

The chain joins TRBV27 to TRBJ2-2, with 9 bases aligning to TRBD1. V shed 5 bases, J shed 5 bases, and the junction held 6 bases outside the gene matches. Germline V gives CDR1 MNHEY, CDR2 SMNVEV (reference sequence). The CDR3 spans 15 residues. The CDR3 reads CASSTYRGRTGELFF. The CDR3 DNA reads TGTGCCAGCAGTACATACAGGGGGCGGACCGGGGAGCTGTTTTTT.

The chain uses TRBV19 and TRBJ2-1, with 9 positions matching TRBD1. With V trimmed by 6 bases and J by 5 bases, 2 bases remained unmatched. The germline CDR1 and CDR2 sequences are LNHDA and SQIVND (reference sequence). The CDR3 is made up of 13 amino acids. The CDR3 region has the DNA TGTGCCAGTAGGGGACAGGGAGACAATGAGCAGTTCTTC. This translates into CASRGQGDNEQFF. The full variable domain, its missing parts supplied by reference TRBV19 and TRBJ2-1, is DGGITQSPKYLFRKEGQNVTLSCEQNLNHDAMYWYRQDPGQGLRLIYYSQIVNDFQKGDIAEGYSVSREKKESFPLTVTSAQKNPTAFYLCASRGQGDNEQFFGPGTRLTVL.

The CDR3 region has the DNA TGTGCCAGTCCTGAACCGGGACAATGGAATGAGCAGTTCTTC. Protein: CASPEPGQWNEQFF. The chain uses TRBV6-5 and TRBJ2-1; D may be TRBD1 (6 bases). V shed 9 bases and J shed 7 bases, with 19 bases lying between them. In germline, CDR1 is MNHEY, CDR2 SVGAGI. The CDR3 runs 14 residues.

This clone came up a few times. This sequence joins TRBV3-1 (or the pseudogene TRBV3-2) and TRBJ2-7, with 8 bases matching TRBD1. Germline values: CDR1 LGHDT, CDR2 YNNKEL (reference sequence). The V segment lost 3 bases and the J segment 9 bases; nucleotides outside the gene matches: 10. There are 14 residues in the CDR3. CDR3 bases: TGTGCCAGCAGCCACGAGAGACAGGGGAAGAGGCAGTACTTC. This translates into CASSHERQGKRQYF.

CDR3 coding DNA: TGTGCCAGCAGCAGGCGGTCAGGGGTCGTCACAGATACGCAGTATTTT. Translated, it gives CASSRRSGVVTDTQYF. V usage is TRBV11-3 and J usage is TRBJ2-3; perhaps TRBD1 as D (6 bases). V was trimmed by 5 bases and J by 2 bases, leaving 17 bases between them. The CDR3 is made up of 16 amino acids. Looked up from germline, CDR1 is SGHNT and CDR2 is YENEEA.

The V call is TRBV2, the J call TRBJ2-7, with D maybe TRBD2 (6 bases). Trimming took 1 base from V and 2 from J, leaving 12 bases between them. The CDR3 length is 15 residues. Germline CDR1 and CDR2: SNHLY and FYNNEI. The CDR3 DNA reads as TGTGCCAGCAGTGAAGGGGACTTAGGAACCTACGAGCAGTACTTC. Translated: CASSEGDLGTYEQYF.

The rearrangement joins TRBV6-5 to TRBJ2-7; 12 bases map to TRBD2. This CDR3 contains 16 residues. Germline trimming cut 2 bases from V and 7 bases from J; bases unmatched to any gene: 9. CDR1 and CDR2 (germline): MNHEY, SVGAGI. For the CDR3, the DNA is TGTGCCAGCAGTTACGTGCTAGCGGGGGGGCCTCGGGAGCAGTACTTC. Protein sequence: CASSYVLAGGPREQYF.

The rearrangement joins TRBV10-3 to TRBJ1-2; 12 bases align to TRBD1. The CDR3 loop spans 15 amino acids. With V trimmed by 4 bases and J by 8 bases, 8 bases remained unmatched. The V gene's germline CDR1 is ENHRY and CDR2 SYGVKD. In DNA, the CDR3 is TGTGCCATCAGTGTGGGGACAGGGGGCTTTGAGGGCTACACCTTC. Translating gives CAISVGTGGFEGYTF.

The J gene is TRBJ2-3, the V gene TRBV7-9, with D tentatively TRBD1 (5 bases). The CDR3 runs to 15 residues. The V and J ends lost 4 bases and 1 base respectively, with 12 bases between them. From germline, CDR1 is SEHNR and CDR2 FQNEAQ (reference sequence). The DNA for the CDR3 is TGTGCCAGCAGCTCCTCAGGGTATCGCACAGATACGCAGTATTTT. Its translation is CASSSSGYRTDTQYF.